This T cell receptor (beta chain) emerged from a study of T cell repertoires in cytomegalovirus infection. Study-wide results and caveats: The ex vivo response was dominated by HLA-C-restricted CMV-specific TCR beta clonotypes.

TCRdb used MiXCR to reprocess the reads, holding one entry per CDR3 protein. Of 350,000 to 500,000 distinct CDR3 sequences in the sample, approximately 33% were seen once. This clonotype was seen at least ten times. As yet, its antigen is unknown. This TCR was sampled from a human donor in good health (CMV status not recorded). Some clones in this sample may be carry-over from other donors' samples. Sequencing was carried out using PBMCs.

Here the CDR3 reads CASSLAGGHSSYEQYF. The CDR3 nucleotides read TGTGCCAGCAGCTTAGCTGGGGGGCACAGCTCCTACGAGCAGTACTTC. The chain links TRBV7-6 to TRBJ2-7; D may match TRBD1 or TRBD2 (6 bases each). V lost 0 bases and J lost 0, with 12 bases in between. Germline CDR1 SGHVS, CDR2 FNYEAQ. CDR3 length equals 16 residues. Complete variable domain (other parts from reference TRBV7-6 and TRBJ2-7): GAGVSQSPRYKVTKRGQDVALRCDPISGHVSLYWYRQALGQGPEFLTYFNYEAQQDKSGLPNDRFSAERPEGSISTLTIQRTEQRDSAMYRCASSLAGGHSSYEQYFGPGTRLTVT.